This paragraph reports one TCR beta chain. This specimen belongs to a study of control samples from healthy donors and cancer patients. The protocol was immunoSEQ multiplex PCR, while the TCRdb copy is restricted to in-frame clones and leaves out a portion. The sample records roughly 90,000 clones, approximately 82% being singletons. Germline V lookup: CDR1 SGHAT, CDR2 FQNNGV. The V end was cut by 4 bases, the J end by 0 bases, with 7 bases between. The CDR3 spans 14 residues. Sequencing used blood. This clonotype was sampled from a woman in her fifties or sixties in good health. This chain uses TRBV11-2 with TRBJ2-1; D perhaps matches TRBD2 (6 bases). Here the CDR3 reads CASSSRGSYNEQFF. The CDR3 bases are TGTGCCAGCAGCTCGCGGGGCTCCTACAATGAGCAGTTCTTC.